This T cell receptor beta chain was found in a study of identical twins. A universal primer binding site was introduced by template switching. The final cDNA contained unique molecular identifiers. A single record per CDR3 protein comes from TCRdb applying MiXCR to the 5' RACE reads. The sample has about 210,000 distinct CDR3 sequences; approximately 9% are singletons. Germline CDR1 SGHAT, CDR2 FQNNGV. Between the trimmed V and J ends, which lost 5 bases and 2 bases, there was a span of 14 bases. This CDR3 comprises 15 residues. Healthy Caucasians, and only they, were the donors. This clonotype has a handful of counts.

The J gene is TRBJ2-3, the V gene TRBV11-2, with a weak D call TRBD1 (6 bases). This clonotype originated in a woman aged 18-30 years in good health. The sequencing sample was made of memory (CD45RO+) T cells sorted from blood. The CDR3 DNA sequence: TGTGCCAGCAGCCGTTACAGGGATCCCACAGATACGCAGTATTTT. Translating it yields CASSRYRDPTDTQYF.